A selection of T cell receptor beta chains follows, all from one sample in a study of blood T cells in healthy people across ages. TCRdb reprocessed the 5' RACE reads via MiXCR and lists one record per CDR3 protein. The table lists approximately 730,000 distinct CDR3 sequences, about 48% of them singletons. Sequencing input: blood. The receptors here all came from a man at least 80 years old in good health. Each CDR3 is given with its conserved first and last residue. The D gene is left open where the match is weak. Size is stated for part of the rows, as once, few or many counts, or as a class when the clone is expanded.

>once|TRBD2|TRBJ2-1|TRBV3-1
TGTGCCAGCAGCCAAAACTTACTAGCGGGCGAGCAGTTCTTC
CASSQNLLAGEQFF
>NA|TRBD1|TRBJ1-6|TRBV6-5
TGTGCCAGCAGTCACACAGGGGACGGAAGGAGCTCCTATAATTCACCCCTCCACTTT
CASSHTGDGRSSYNSPLHF
>few|TRBD1|TRBJ1-1|TRBV5-1
TGCGCCAGCAGCTCGGGGACAGAGAACACTGAAGCTTTCTTT
CASSSGTENTEAFF
>NA|NA|TRBJ2-4|TRBV20-1
TGCAGTCCACTTAGAGCGGCCAAAAACATTCAGTACTTC
CSPLRAAKNIQYF
>NA|NA|TRBJ1-1|TRBV7-2
TGTGCCAGCAGCGCGGGGATGAACACTGAAGCTTTCTTT
CASSAGMNTEAFF
>NA|TRBD1|TRBJ2-3|TRBV2
TGTGCCAGCAGGGGACAGGGGCGCATCGCAGATACGCAGTATTTT
CASRGQGRIADTQYF
>few|NA|TRBJ2-1|TRBV3-1
TGTGCCAGCAGCCGGAAGCCCGGCTACAATGAGCAGTTCTTC
CASSRKPGYNEQFF
>NA|TRBD2|TRBJ2-1|TRBV6-2/TRBV6-3
TGTGCCAGCGCCAGACTAGCGGGTCTCCCGGGTCGACCCAATGAGCAGTTCTTC
CASARLAGLPGRPNEQFF
>few|NA|TRBJ2-7|TRBV4-2
TGTGCCAGCAGCCAGGACCGCGGAGACTATTACGAGCAGTACTTC
CASSQDRGDYYEQYF
>NA|TRBD2|TRBJ2-7|TRBV7-8
TGTGCCAGCAGCCACCCGGGACTAGCGGTCTACGAGCAGTACTTC
CASSHPGLAVYEQYF
>few|TRBD2|TRBJ2-7|TRBV29-1
TGCAGCGCCTCCCTAGCGGAAAGCACCGAGCAGTACTTC
CSASLAESTEQYF
>NA|NA|TRBJ1-2|TRBV7-8
TGCGCCAGCAGCCCCAGAAGCTATGGCTACACCTTC
CASSPRSYGYTF
>NA|TRBD1|TRBJ2-7|TRBV6-6
TGTGCCAGCAGCGAGGACAGGGCGCTCTACGAGCAGTACTTC
CASSEDRALYEQYF
>NA|NA|TRBJ1-4|TRBV20-1
TGCAGTGCTAGAGATCGGAGGAATAATGAAAAACTGTTTTTT
CSARDRRNNEKLFF
>few|NA|TRBJ1-2|TRBV6-1
TGTGCCAGCAGTGAGTCCGGGGTAGGCTATGGCTACACCTTC
CASSESGVGYGYTF
>NA|NA|TRBJ2-1|TRBV24-1
TGTGCCACCAGTGATTTGCAAGTACCCCATGAGCAGTTCTTC
CATSDLQVPHEQFF
>NA|NA|TRBJ2-7|TRBV28
TGTGCCAGCATTGGCAGGGAGAAATACGAGCAGTACTTC
CASIGREKYEQYF
>once|TRBD1|TRBJ2-7|TRBV10-3
TGTGCCATCAGCAAACCGACAGGGTACGAGCAGTACTTC
CAISKPTGYEQYF
>NA|TRBD1|TRBJ1-1|TRBV20-1
TGCAGTGCTCCAAACCCGGCAGGGGGCAGAACTGAAGCTTTCTTT
CSAPNPAGGRTEAFF
>few|NA|TRBJ2-5|TRBV20-1
TGCAGTGCTACCTCCAACATGGGGGTTCAAGAGACCCAGTACTTC
CSATSNMGVQETQYF
>NA|TRBD2|TRBJ2-7|TRBV4-2
TGTGCCAGCAGCCAAGATGGGGCGGGAGGGCCTTACGAGCAGTACTTC
CASSQDGAGGPYEQYF
>NA|NA|TRBJ2-5|TRBV3-1
TGTGCCAGCAGCCAAGATCGACAGTGGGAGACCCAGTACTTC
CASSQDRQWETQYF
>NA|NA|TRBJ1-2|TRBV24-1
TGTGCCACCCAAGACGACAGCTATGGCTACACCTTC
CATQDDSYGYTF
>few|NA|TRBJ1-2|TRBV7-2
TGTGCCAGCAGCTTAGAGGCGGGATATGGCTACACCTTC
CASSLEAGYGYTF
>NA|TRBD2|TRBJ2-7|TRBV12-3/TRBV12-4
TGTGCCAGCAGTCTGTGGGAGGGAACCTACGAGCAGTACTTC
CASSLWEGTYEQYF
>few|NA|TRBJ1-2|TRBV29-1
TGCAGCGCCCTTGACGTGACTAACTATGGCTACACCTTC
CSALDVTNYGYTF
>few|NA|TRBJ2-7|TRBV9
TGTGCCAGCAGCGTGGATGGCGGCTACGAGCAGTACTTC
CASSVDGGYEQYF
>NA|NA|TRBJ1-4|TRBV12-3/TRBV12-4
TGTGCCAGCAGTTCGGCTTCCGAAAAACTGTTTTTT
CASSSASEKLFF
>NA|TRBD1|TRBJ1-4|TRBV6-4
TGTGCCAGCAGTGCCATCGCAGGGGGCCTACTGTTTTTT
CASSAIAGGLLFF
>NA|TRBD1|TRBJ2-7|TRBV20-1
TGCAGTGCTAGAGCGGAACAGGGGTTATCCTACGAGCAGTACTTC
CSARAEQGLSYEQYF
>many|NA|TRBJ2-7|TRBV29-1
TGCAGCGTTGAAGATTACCTCTCCTACGAGCAGTACTTC
CSVEDYLSYEQYF
>NA|NA|TRBJ1-5|TRBV28
TGTGCCAGCAGTTTTAGGAGAAATCAGCCCCAGCATTTT
CASSFRRNQPQHF
>many|TRBD2|TRBJ2-7|TRBV5-1
TGCGCCAGCTCTGGACTAGCGGGCTCCTACGAGCAGTACTTC
CASSGLAGSYEQYF
>NA|TRBD2|TRBJ2-1|TRBV7-2
TGTGCCAGCAGCTCAGCTCTAGCGGGGTACTACAATGAGCAGTTCTTC
CASSSALAGYYNEQFF
>few|TRBD1|TRBJ1-2|TRBV10-3
TGTGCCATCAGGGACACCGGGACAGAAGGCTACACCTTC
CAIRDTGTEGYTF
>few|NA|TRBJ2-7|TRBV9
TGTGCCAGCAGCGTAGGTGCAGGGATTGCCTACGAGCAGTACTTC
CASSVGAGIAYEQYF
>NA|TRBD1|TRBJ2-1|TRBV5-1
TGCGCCAGCAGCACAGGACAGGGGGACAATGAGCAGTTCTTC
CASSTGQGDNEQFF
>NA|TRBD2|TRBJ2-2|TRBV30
TGTGCCTGGAGCGGGACTAGCGGGAGACGGGCCGGGGAGCTGTTTTTT
CAWSGTSGRRAGELFF
>many|TRBD1|TRBJ1-5|TRBV5-1
TGCGCCAGCAGCTTACAAACAGGGGAGCCCCAGCATTTT
CASSLQTGEPQHF
>NA|NA|TRBJ2-7|TRBV13
TGTGCCAGCAGCTTACCCCCGTCGGACGAGCAGTACTTC
CASSLPPSDEQYF
>NA|NA|TRBJ2-6|TRBV5-1
TGCGCCAGCAGCGTGGAGGGGGCCAACGTCCTGACTTTC
CASSVEGANVLTF
>NA|NA|TRBJ2-7|TRBV20-1
TGCAGTGCTAGGAGGTATCAGGGTTACGAGCAGTACTTC
CSARRYQGYEQYF
>NA|TRBD1|TRBJ1-2|TRBV7-9
TGTGCCAGCAGCTGGGTAGAGGGGGCGGCTAACGGCTACACCTTC
CASSWVEGAANGYTF
>NA|TRBD2|TRBJ2-1|TRBV27
TGTGCCAGCAGTTTATCCGTCGGGAGGGCCGGTGAGCAGTTCTTC
CASSLSVGRAGEQFF
>NA|NA|TRBJ2-7|TRBV20-1
TGCAGTGCTAGGGGCGCGGTATACGAGCAGTACTTC
CSARGAVYEQYF
>NA|TRBD2|TRBJ2-1|TRBV3-1
TGTGCCAGCAGGGGCTACGGGGGGAATGAGCAGTTCTTC
CASRGYGGNEQFF
>NA|NA|TRBJ1-6|TRBV25-1
TGTGCCAGCAGTGAAGTATTGGGGCAGGGGAGTTCACCCCTCCACTTT
CASSEVLGQGSSPLHF
>NA|NA|TRBJ2-7|TRBV29-1
TGCAGCGTTGACCGGAACAGGGCAGGCGAGCAGTACTTC
CSVDRNRAGEQYF
>NA|NA|TRBJ1-2|TRBV5-1
TGCGCCAGCAGCTCCCCGGGGGCGTTCTATGGCTACACCTTC
CASSSPGAFYGYTF
>NA|TRBD1|TRBJ2-7|TRBV6-1
TGTGCCAGCATAATGGGACAGTCTTACGAGCAGTACTTC
CASIMGQSYEQYF
>NA|NA|TRBJ2-3|TRBV18
TGTGCCAGCTCACCCTTGACAGACGAGGATACGCAGTATTTT
CASSPLTDEDTQYF
>NA|NA|TRBJ2-7|TRBV20-1
TGCAGTGCTTATACGGGACTCCGCGACGAGCAGTACTTC
CSAYTGLRDEQYF
>few|NA|TRBJ2-3|TRBV29-1
TGCAGCGTTGTAGAGGGCCAACGCACAGATACGCAGTATTTT
CSVVEGQRTDTQYF
>NA|TRBD1|TRBJ2-5|TRBV20-1
TGCAGTGCTAGAGTAGGGGGGACAGGTACAATTGAGACCCAGTACTTC
CSARVGGTGTIETQYF
>NA|TRBD1|TRBJ1-1|TRBV10-3
TGTGCCATCAGTACCGGGACAGGGGGCATCACTGAAGCTTTCTTT
CAISTGTGGITEAFF
>NA|TRBD1|TRBJ2-5|TRBV7-2
TGTGCCAGCAGCATAAAGGCACAGGGGGCGCATCCAGAGACCCAGTACTTC
CASSIKAQGAHPETQYF
>NA|TRBD1|TRBJ2-5|TRBV4-1
TGCGCCAGCAGCCAAATTGGGACAGCACAAGAGACCCAGTACTTC
CASSQIGTAQETQYF
>few|TRBD2|TRBJ2-1|TRBV5-1
TGCGCCAGCAGCCAAACTAGCGGGAGGGCTCTCTACAATGAGCAGTTCTTC
CASSQTSGRALYNEQFF
>NA|NA|TRBJ2-2|TRBV29-1
TGCAGCGCTGAACAAAAAAGCAACACCGGGGAGCTGTTTTTT
CSAEQKSNTGELFF
>NA|NA|TRBJ2-6|TRBV24-1
TGTGCCACCAGTGATTACGGGTCTGGGGCCAACGTCCTGACTTTC
CATSDYGSGANVLTF